The 29 T cell receptor beta chains reported below all come from one sample, sequenced in a study of glioma-infiltrating T cells. Using RNA template, CDR3s of TCR alpha and beta were amplified with iRepertoire arm-PCR. TCRdb itself ran the multiplex PCR reads through MiXCR, one entry per CDR3 protein. The profile shows about 4,300 distinct CDR3 sequences, around a quarter of them singletons. The specimen was glioma tissue, nonneoplastic brain tissue, or PBMCs (not recorded which). The receptors derive from a human donor with low-grade glioma or glioblastoma, undergoing nonglioma brain surgery, or in good health (not recorded which).

Relative to its sample, this clonotype is medium-sized. V gene TRBV28 combines with J gene TRBJ2-7, with D unresolved. The CDR3 extends over 14 amino acids. The germline V gene encodes CDR1 MDHEN and CDR2 SYDVKM. V was cut by 8 bases and J by 2 bases, with 16 bases left in between. The DNA for the CDR3 is TGTGCCAGCTCGGAAGCCCTACACCCCTACGAGCAGTACTTC. Residues: CASSEALHPYEQYF.

This clonotype is labeled as medium-sized. This sequence joins TRBV20-1 and TRBJ1-5; D remains ambiguous. Germline V gene sequence: CDR1 DFQATT, CDR2 SNEGSKA (reference sequence). This CDR3 has 15 amino acids. The V end was cut by 2 bases, the J end by 1 base, with 12 bases between. The CDR3 region is CSARSGLGSNQPQHF. The CDR3 DNA follows: TGCAGTGCTAGATCGGGCCTTGGGAGCAATCAGCCCCAGCATTTT.

This clonotype qualifies as medium-sized. The J gene is TRBJ1-1, the V gene TRBV12-3 or TRBV12-4; a weak D match, TRBD1 (5 bases). V lost 6 bases to trimming and J lost 8 bases, with 16 bases between them. This CDR3 has 13 residues. DNA of the CDR3: TGTGCCAGCAGCCCGGGACCTCGCTTAGAAGCTTTCTTT. Translation gives CASSPGPRLEAFF.

This clonotype was seen repeatedly, ten times or more. The chain has TRBV3-1 and TRBJ1-6; maybe TRBD1 (5 bases). Germline V CDR1 and CDR2: LGHDT, YNNKEL (reference sequence). Trimming cost V 1 base and J 6 bases, with 16 bases left between them. This CDR3 is built from 17 residues. The CDR3 region is CASSQGNPGRINSPLHF. DNA of the CDR3: TGTGCCAGCAGCCAAGGCAACCCGGGACGGATTAATTCACCCCTCCACTTT.

By frequency in the sample, this clonotype is medium-sized. The chain carries TRBV2 and TRBJ1-2, with a weak D call TRBD1 (5 bases). V was cut by 7 bases and J by 4 bases, with 16 bases left in between. Germline CDR1 reads SNHLY; CDR2 reads FYNNEI. This CDR3 region has 14 residues. CDR3 residues: CASTPGEGSYGYTF. The CDR3 DNA sequence: TGTGCCAGCACCCCGGGGGAGGGGAGCTATGGCTACACCTTC.

This clonotype ranks as large (0.1 to 1%). V usage is TRBV28 and J usage is TRBJ1-4, with D unresolved. Between the trimmed V and J ends, which lost 6 bases and 8 bases, there was a span of 16 bases. This CDR3 contains 14 residues. The germline CDR1 and CDR2 sequences are MDHEN and SYDVKM. CDR3 amino acids: CASRTTGYWEKLFF. The CDR3, as DNA: TGTGCCAGCAGGACGACGGGATATTGGGAAAAACTGTTTTTT.

A word on this clonotype: At one boundary the junction diverges from the germline segment, which might be a read error. V usage is TRBV6-5 and J usage is TRBJ2-3; D is unresolved. CDR1 is MNHEY and CDR2 is SVGAGI in the germline V gene. There are 14 residues in the CDR3. The CDR3 here is CASSYSLRVDTQCF. CDR3 coding DNA: TGTGCCAGCAGCTACTCGCTCCGGGTAGATACGCAGTGTTTT.

This clonotype was seen a single time. No conserved phenylalanine or tryptophan ends this CDR3, so it is likely a read error. The chain uses TRBV2 and TRBJ1-1; TRBD1 matches at 7 bases. This CDR3 contains 13 residues. Germline V gene sequence: CDR1 SNHLY, CDR2 FYNNEI. The CDR3 region is CARSEPGGWGAFL. CDR3 coding DNA: TGTGCCAGGAGTGAACCAGGGGGATGGGGAGCTTTCCTT.

The J gene is TRBJ2-3, the V gene TRBV29-1; D not certain. V was clipped by 3 bases and J by 1 base, with 2 bases between them. Germline-derived CDR1 and CDR2 are SQVTM and ANQGSEA. This CDR3 contains 11 residues. CDR3 residues: CSVDGTDTQYF. The CDR3 DNA follows: TGCAGCGTTGATGGCACAGATACGCAGTATTTT.

This clonotype was detected a few times. The chain is built from TRBV5-1 and TRBJ2-7, with D tentatively TRBD1 (6 bases). Germline V gene lookup returns CDR1 SGHRS and CDR2 YFSETQ. The germline V and J ends were trimmed by 0 bases and 5 bases, with 9 bases remaining between them. This CDR3 is built from 13 residues. The CDR3 nucleotides are TGCGCCAGCAGCTTGGGAGGGACAAACGAGCAGTACGTC. Protein: CASSLGGTNEQYV.

By share, this clonotype ranks as medium-sized. The chain joins TRBV7-9 to TRBJ2-1; no firm D call. Between the trimmed V and J ends, which lost 8 bases and 9 bases, there was a span of 14 bases. The CDR3 is made up of 12 amino acids. Germline V lookup: CDR1 SEHNR, CDR2 FQNEAQ (reference sequence). The CDR3 here is CASDRQSVEQFF. CDR3 DNA: TGTGCCAGCGACCGGCAGTCGGTTGAGCAGTTCTTC.

The chain carries TRBV29-1 and TRBJ2-5, with 10 nucleotides matching TRBD1. The germline V gene encodes CDR1 SQVTM and CDR2 ANQGSEA. CDR3 size: 14 residues. The junction had 7 bases not matched to a gene; V was cut back by 4 bases and J by 5 bases. This chain's CDR3 is CSVVPDRGGETQYF. The CDR3, as DNA: TGCAGCGTTGTGCCGGACAGGGGGGGGGAGACCCAGTACTTC. The full variable domain, completed using reference TRBV29-1 and TRBJ2-5, is SAVISQKPSRDICQRGTSLTIQCQVDSQVTMMFWYRQQPGQSLTLIATANQGSEATYESGFVIDKFPISRPNLTFSTLTVSNMSPEDSSIYLCSVVPDRGGETQYFGPGTRLLVL.

This clonotype is medium-sized (0.01 to 0.1%) within its sample. This chain's CDR3 is CASSPERNTIYF. The CDR3 DNA follows: TGTGCCAGCAGCCCGGAACGAAACACCATATATTTT. The rearrangement uses TRBV6-1 and TRBJ1-3; D is uncertain. V was trimmed by 6 bases and J by 5 bases, leaving 8 bases between them. Germline CDR1 and CDR2: MNHNS and SASEGT. The CDR3 totals 12 residues.

This clonotype was seen repeatedly, ten times or more. The chain carries TRBV12-3 or TRBV12-4 and TRBJ2-5; 8 bases line up with TRBD1. The CDR3 consists of 15 residues. V dropped 5 bases and J dropped 2; count of bases not matched to a gene: 7. Here the CDR3 DNA reads TGTGCCAGCAGTATGACAGGGGAAGGGCAAGAGACCCAGTACTTC. Protein: CASSMTGEGQETQYF.

Points on this clonotype: The conserved phenylalanine or tryptophan normally closing the CDR3 is absent here, so this likely arose from a read error. The CDR3 coding sequence is TGCGCCAGCAGCCATTATACAGGGGCGAACACTGAAGCTTTCCTT. Translation: CASSHYTGANTEAFL. This rearrangement joins TRBV4-1 to TRBJ1-1; TRBD1 aligns across 7 bases. This CDR3 region has 15 residues. J gave up 1 base and V 3 bases, and 5 bases lay outside the gene matches. Germline V gene lookup returns CDR1 MGHRA and CDR2 YSYEKL.

A single count supports this clonotype. A read error is possible here, since a much larger clone lies one base away. The chain has TRBV19 and TRBJ2-3; 10 nucleotides agree with TRBD1. Looked up from germline, CDR1 is LNHDA and CDR2 is SQIVND (reference sequence). The CDR3 runs to 13 residues. The CDR3 DNA follows: TGTGCCAGTAGGGACAGGGGGTCAGATAAGCAGTATTTT. Translating gives CASRDRGSDKQYF.

This clonotype is termed medium-sized (0.01 to 0.1%). The chain has TRBV18 and TRBJ1-1; D gene unclear. Germline V CDR1 and CDR2: KGHSH, LQKENI. This CDR3 has 12 amino acids. V was trimmed by 6 bases and J by 4 bases, leaving 9 bases between them. The CDR3 loop reads CASSPTSTEAFF. CDR3 nucleotides: TGTGCCAGCTCCCCAACTAGCACTGAAGCTTTCTTT.

This clonotype was counted at least ten times. The V call is TRBV3-1, the J call TRBJ2-5; D tentatively reads TRBD1 or TRBD2 (5 bases each). The CDR3 is made up of 15 amino acids. Germline CDR1 reads LGHDT; CDR2 reads YNNKEL (reference sequence). V shed 1 base and J shed 2 bases, with 11 bases lying between them. The chain's CDR3 is CASSQVWGSQETQYF. The CDR3 DNA reads as TGTGCCAGCAGCCAAGTATGGGGGAGTCAAGAGACCCAGTACTTC.

This clonotype is categorized as medium-sized (0.01 to 0.1%). This chain joins TRBV20-1 and TRBJ1-5; possible D gene TRBD1, 5 bases. V was clipped by 0 bases and J by 5 bases, with 14 bases between them. The CDR3 extends over 15 amino acids. The germline V gene has CDR1 DFQATT and CDR2 SNEGSKA (reference sequence). CDR3 DNA: TGCAGTGCTAGAGACCGGGACGTCTGGTATCAGCCCCAGCATTTT. Its translation: CSARDRDVWYQPQHF.

This rearrangement joins TRBV4-3 to TRBJ2-5, with D maybe TRBD2 (6 bases). The CDR3 is 15 amino acids. Trimming left V 4 bases short and J 2 bases short, with 14 bases between. Germline CDR1 and CDR2: LGHNA and YSLEER. DNA for the CDR3: TGCGCCAGCAGCCCCGGAGGCGGGGCACAAGAGACCCAGTACTTC. Amino acid sequence: CASSPGGGAQETQYF.

This clonotype was seen many times. The rearrangement links TRBV10-3 to TRBJ1-6, with TRBD1 identical over 12 bases. CDR3 size: 18 residues. Trimming removed 2 bases from V and 7 bases from J; junction bases left unmatched: 9. Looked up from germline, CDR1 is ENHRY and CDR2 is SYGVKD. The CDR3 loop reads CAISETTGTGGANSPLHF. The CDR3 DNA reads as TGTGCCATCAGTGAGACTACCGGGACAGGGGGCGCGAATTCACCCCTCCACTTT.

As regards this clonotype: A much larger clone differs from this one at a single base, so this may be a read error. The rearrangement uses TRBV7-9 and TRBJ1-1; 7 bases align to TRBD1. The CDR3 has 15 amino acids. Germline V gene data show CDR1 as SEHNR and CDR2 as FQNEAQ (reference sequence). This chain's CDR3 is CAGSLEGMGQSEAFF. DNA for the CDR3: TGTGCCGGCAGCTTAGAAGGAATGGGACAGAGTGAAGCTTTCTTT.

This clonotype has a count of ten or more. The chain links TRBV2 to TRBJ2-7; unclear D gene. The CDR3 runs to 15 residues. Germline V gene lookup returns CDR1 SNHLY and CDR2 FYNNEI. Trimming took off 3 bases at V and 3 bases at J, with 15 bases between the two ends. CDR3 in DNA: TGTGCCAGCAGTGAGGGCTACAGAGGTTTCTACGAGCAGTACTTC. Protein: CASSEGYRGFYEQYF.

The rearrangement uses TRBV6-6 and TRBJ2-3; 8 bases are a match to TRBD1. V was clipped by 0 bases and J by 6 bases; unmatched bases: 14. Germline assignment: CDR1 MNHNY and CDR2 SVGAGI (reference sequence). The CDR3 covers 18 residues. CDR3 region: CASSYSRPGQAFTDTQYF. CDR3 DNA sequence: TGTGCCAGCAGTTACTCGAGGCCGGGACAGGCTTTTACTGATACGCAGTATTTT.

By proportion, this clonotype is medium-sized. The chain employs TRBV6-2 or TRBV6-3 and TRBJ2-3; D is perhaps TRBD1 or TRBD2 (5 bases each). CDR1 is MNHEY and CDR2 is SVGEGT in the germline V gene. The ends were cut back, 2 bases at V and 7 bases at J, with 19 bases in the middle. The CDR3 loop spans 16 amino acids. CDR3 in DNA: TGTGCCAGCAGTTACGTTGGGGGAGTTCCTTCGAATACGCAGTATTTT. Its protein is CASSYVGGVPSNTQYF.

To note about this clonotype: Given a much more abundant clone one base away, this may be a read error. The rearrangement links TRBV2 to TRBJ2-5, with D unclear. The CDR3 loop spans 13 amino acids. Germline-derived CDR1 and CDR2 are SNHLY and FYNNEI. CDR3 in amino acids: CVSRGRDQETQYF. CDR3 nucleotides: TGTGTCAGCAGAGGTCGGGACCAAGAGACCCAGTACTTC.

This clonotype was detected many times. This rearrangement joins TRBV7-9 to TRBJ1-6; 8 bases line up with TRBD1. This CDR3 contains 17 residues. J was trimmed by 7 bases and V by 0 bases; bases with no gene match: 8. Per germline, CDR1 SEHNR and CDR2 FQNEAQ (reference sequence). CDR3 residues: CASSLAYQGAGNSPLHF. The CDR3 DNA is TGTGCCAGCAGCTTAGCGTACCAGGGGGCTGGAAATTCACCCCTCCACTTT.

This clonotype has a handful of counts. The rearrangement uses TRBV7-9 and TRBJ2-1, with 7 bases aligning to TRBD2. The CDR3 covers 14 residues. Trimming at V came to 6 bases and at J to 3 bases, leaving 5 bases not matched to a gene. The germline V gene encodes CDR1 SEHNR and CDR2 FQNEAQ (reference sequence). The CDR3 DNA reads TGTGCCAGCAGTAAGTCGGGGGGCTACAATGAGCAGTTCTTC. This codes for CASSKSGGYNEQFF. Full variable domain (outside the CDR3, taken from reference TRBV7-9 and TRBJ2-1): DTGVSQNPRHKITKRGQNVTFRCDPISEHNRLYWYRQTLGQGPEFLTYFQNEAQLEKSRLLSDRFSAERPKGSFSTLEIQRTEQGDSAMYLCASSKSGGYNEQFFGPGTRLTVL.

The V call is TRBV20-1, the J call TRBJ2-3, with 10 bases fitting TRBD1. The junction had 16 bases not matched to a gene; V was cut back by 2 bases and J by 2 bases. The CDR3 spans 19 residues. In germline, CDR1 is DFQATT, CDR2 SNEGSKA (reference sequence). CDR3 DNA sequence: TGCAGTGCTAGACCCCTAGAGCCAGACAGGGGGCTAGACACAGATACGCAGTATTTT. This sequence encodes CSARPLEPDRGLDTDTQYF.